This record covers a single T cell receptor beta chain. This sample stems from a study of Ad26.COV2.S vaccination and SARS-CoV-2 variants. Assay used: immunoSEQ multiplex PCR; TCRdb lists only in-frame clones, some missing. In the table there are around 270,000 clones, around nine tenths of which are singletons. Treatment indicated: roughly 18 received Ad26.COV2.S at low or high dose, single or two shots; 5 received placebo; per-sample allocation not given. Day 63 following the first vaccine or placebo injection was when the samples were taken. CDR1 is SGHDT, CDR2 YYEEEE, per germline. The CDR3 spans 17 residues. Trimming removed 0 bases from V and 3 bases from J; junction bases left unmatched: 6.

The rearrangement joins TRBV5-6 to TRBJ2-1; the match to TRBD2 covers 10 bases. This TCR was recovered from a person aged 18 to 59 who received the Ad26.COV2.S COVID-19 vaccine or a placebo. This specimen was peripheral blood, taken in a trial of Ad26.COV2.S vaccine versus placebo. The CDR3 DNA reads TGTGCCAGCAGCTTGGTCGGTAGCGGGAGGTTCTACAATGAGCAGTTCTTC. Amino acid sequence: CASSLVGSGRFYNEQFF.